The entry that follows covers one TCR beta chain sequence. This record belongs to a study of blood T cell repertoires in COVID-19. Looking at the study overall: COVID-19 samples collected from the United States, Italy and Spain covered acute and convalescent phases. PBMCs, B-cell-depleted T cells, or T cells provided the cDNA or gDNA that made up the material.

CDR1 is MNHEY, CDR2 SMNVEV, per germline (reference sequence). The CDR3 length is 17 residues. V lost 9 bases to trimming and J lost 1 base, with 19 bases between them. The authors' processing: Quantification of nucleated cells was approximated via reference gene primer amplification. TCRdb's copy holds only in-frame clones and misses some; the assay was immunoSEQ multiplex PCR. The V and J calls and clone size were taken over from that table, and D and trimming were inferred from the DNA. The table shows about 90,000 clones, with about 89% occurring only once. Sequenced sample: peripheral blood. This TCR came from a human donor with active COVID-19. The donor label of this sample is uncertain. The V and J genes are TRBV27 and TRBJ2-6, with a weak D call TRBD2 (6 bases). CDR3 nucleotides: TGTGCCAGTACTTCACTTAAGGGAGGATCTGGGGCCAACGTCCTGACTTTC. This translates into CASTSLKGGSGANVLTF.